The T cell receptor beta chain under discussion was sequenced for a study of blood T cell repertoires in COVID-19. Study-wide background: The United States, Italy and Spain supplied acute and convalescent COVID-19 samples.

With 0 bases removed from V and 8 bases from J, the gap between germline ends came to 13 bases. CDR3 length equals 15 residues. Germline V CDR1 and CDR2: LGHNA, YNFKEQ. It was during active infection that Seattle patients were enrolled and then longitudinally followed. This clone was detected only a few times. As processed by the authors: Scientists estimated how many nucleated cells there were by amplifying reference gene primers. Libraries were prepared by immunoSEQ multiplex PCR; TCRdb keeps only in-frame clonotypes and omits some of them. The DNA gave D and trimming, while V, J and clone size come from that table. This sample carries about 140,000 clones, about 83% of them seen once, and the ten largest clones take around 9%.

The sample consisted of peripheral blood. This chain joins TRBV4-2 and TRBJ1-4, with a tentative D call TRBD1 (5 bases). The clonotype was recovered from a man aged 30 to 39 with COVID-19, enrolled during active disease. The DNA of the CDR3 is TGTGCCAGCAGCCAAGAGGGCAGGGTTGGGGAAAAACTGTTTTTT. Its protein is CASSQEGRVGEKLFF.